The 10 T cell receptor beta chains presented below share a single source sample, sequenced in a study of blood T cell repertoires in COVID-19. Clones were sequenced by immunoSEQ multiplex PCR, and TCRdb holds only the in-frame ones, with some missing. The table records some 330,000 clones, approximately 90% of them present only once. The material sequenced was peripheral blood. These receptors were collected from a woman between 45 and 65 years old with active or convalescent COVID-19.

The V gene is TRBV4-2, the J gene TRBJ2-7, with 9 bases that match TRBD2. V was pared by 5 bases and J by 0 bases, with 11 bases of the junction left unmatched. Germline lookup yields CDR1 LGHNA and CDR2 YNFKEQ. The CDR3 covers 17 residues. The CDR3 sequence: CASSRNERGDSSYEQYF. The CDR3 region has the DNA TGTGCCAGCAGCAGAAACGAGCGGGGGGACAGCTCCTACGAGCAGTACTTC.

CDR3 region: CASSPGTGGTGELFF. Written as DNA, the CDR3 is TGTGCCAGCAGTCCCGGGACAGGGGGGACCGGGGAGCTGTTTTTT. The chain uses TRBV7-2 and TRBJ2-2, with 11 bases that match TRBD1. Trimming took 6 bases from V and 5 from J; bases not matched to a gene: 5. CDR3 length: 15 amino acids. CDR1 and CDR2 (germline): SGHTA, FQGNSA.

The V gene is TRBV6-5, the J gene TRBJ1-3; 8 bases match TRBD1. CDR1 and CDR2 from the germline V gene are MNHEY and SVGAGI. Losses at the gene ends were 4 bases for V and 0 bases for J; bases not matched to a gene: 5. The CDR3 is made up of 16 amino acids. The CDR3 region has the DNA TGTGCCAGCAGTTCCCGCGGACAGGGCTCTGGAAACACCATATATTTT. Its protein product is CASSSRGQGSGNTIYF.

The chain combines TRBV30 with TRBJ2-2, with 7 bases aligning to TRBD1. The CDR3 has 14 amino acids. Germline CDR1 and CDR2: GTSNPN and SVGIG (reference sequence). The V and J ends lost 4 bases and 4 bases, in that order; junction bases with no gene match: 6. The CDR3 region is CAWKGDSGTGELFF. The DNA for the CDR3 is TGTGCCTGGAAGGGGGACAGCGGCACCGGGGAGCTGTTTTTT.

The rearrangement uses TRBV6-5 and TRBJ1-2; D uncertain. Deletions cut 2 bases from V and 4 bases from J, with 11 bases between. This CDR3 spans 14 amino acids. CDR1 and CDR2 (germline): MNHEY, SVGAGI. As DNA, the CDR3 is TGTGCCAGCAGTTACGGTAGTAATGGCTATGGCTACACCTTC. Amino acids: CASSYGSNGYGYTF.

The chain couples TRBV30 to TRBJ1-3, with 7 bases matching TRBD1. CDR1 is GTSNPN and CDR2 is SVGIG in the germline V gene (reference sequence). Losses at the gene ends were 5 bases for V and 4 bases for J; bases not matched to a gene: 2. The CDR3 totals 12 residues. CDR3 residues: CAWDRDGNTIYF. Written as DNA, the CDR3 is TGTGCCTGGGACAGGGACGGAAACACCATATATTTT.

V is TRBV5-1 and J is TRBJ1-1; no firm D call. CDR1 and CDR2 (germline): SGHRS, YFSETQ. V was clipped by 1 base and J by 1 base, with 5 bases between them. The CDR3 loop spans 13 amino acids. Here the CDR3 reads CASSLPSNTEAFF. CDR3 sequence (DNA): TGCGCCAGCAGCTTGCCGTCGAACACTGAAGCTTTCTTT.

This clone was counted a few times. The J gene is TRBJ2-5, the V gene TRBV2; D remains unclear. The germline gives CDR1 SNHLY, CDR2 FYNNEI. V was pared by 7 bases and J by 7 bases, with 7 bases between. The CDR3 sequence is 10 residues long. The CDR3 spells CASMERTQYF. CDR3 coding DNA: TGTGCCAGCATGGAGCGGACCCAGTACTTC.

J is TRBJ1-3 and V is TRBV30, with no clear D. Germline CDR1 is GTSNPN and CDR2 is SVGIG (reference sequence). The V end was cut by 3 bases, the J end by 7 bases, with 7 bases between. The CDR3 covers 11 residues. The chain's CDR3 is CAWSAQNTIYF. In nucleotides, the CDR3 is TGTGCCTGGAGCGCTCAGAACACCATATATTTT. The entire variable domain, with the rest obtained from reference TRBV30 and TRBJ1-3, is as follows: SQTIHQWPATLVQPVGSPLSLECTVEGTSNPNLYWYRQAAGRGLQLLFYSVGIGQISSEVPQNLSASRPQDRQFILSSKKLLLSDSGFYLCAWSAQNTIYFGEGSWLTVV.

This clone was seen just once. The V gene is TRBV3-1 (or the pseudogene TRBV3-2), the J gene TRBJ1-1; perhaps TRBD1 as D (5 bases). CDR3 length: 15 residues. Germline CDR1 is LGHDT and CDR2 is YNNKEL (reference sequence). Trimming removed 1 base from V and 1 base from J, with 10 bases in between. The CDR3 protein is CASSQVRGKNTEAFF. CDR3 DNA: TGTGCCAGCAGCCAAGTTCGGGGGAAGAACACTGAAGCTTTCTTT.